What follows are 28 T cell receptor beta chains derived from one specimen sequenced in a study of blood T cell repertoires in COVID-19. Some clones are missing from TCRdb's copy, which holds only in-frame ones; the method was immunoSEQ multiplex PCR. Counted here are 150,000 to 200,000 clones, roughly 85% occurring once; the ten biggest clones make up roughly 8%. Material for sequencing was peripheral blood. The source is a woman in her sixties with acute or convalescent COVID-19.

This rearrangement joins TRBV5-1 to TRBJ1-6; D perhaps matches TRBD1 (6 bases). This CDR3 has 15 residues. Germline V gives CDR1 SGHRS, CDR2 YFSETQ. Deletions cut 0 bases from V and 7 bases from J, with 11 bases between. The CDR3 region is CASSLDHRENSPLHF. In nucleotides, the CDR3 is TGCGCCAGCAGCTTGGATCACAGGGAAAATTCACCCCTCCACTTT.

The J gene is TRBJ2-2, the V gene TRBV28, with D possibly matching TRBD1 (6 bases). Trimming took 3 bases from V and 2 from J, leaving 7 bases between them. Per germline, CDR1 MDHEN and CDR2 SYDVKM. The CDR3 has 14 amino acids. DNA for the CDR3: TGTGCCAGCAGTTTGGGACATAACACCGGGGAGCTGTTTTTT. Protein: CASSLGHNTGELFF.

This rearrangement joins TRBV4-2 to TRBJ2-1; the D gene is possibly TRBD2 (7 bases). The CDR3 has 17 residues. CDR1 and CDR2 (germline): LGHNA, YNFKEQ. Trimming cost V 0 bases and J 2 bases, with 14 bases left between them. The CDR3 region has the DNA TGTGCCAGCAGCCAAGATCTCGGGGGGCCCCCCTACAATGAGCAGTTCTTC. Encoded protein: CASSQDLGGPPYNEQFF.

This clone was seen a few times. CDR3 region: CASSLGPGAYEQYF. The CDR3 DNA reads as TGTGCCAGCAGCTTAGGGCCAGGGGCCTACGAGCAGTACTTC. The J gene is TRBJ2-7, the V gene TRBV11-2, with D perhaps TRBD1 (6 bases). V was shortened by 1 base and J by 2 bases, with 9 bases between the two germline ends. CDR3 size: 14 residues. Germline CDR1 and CDR2: SGHAT and FQNNGV. The whole variable domain, filled in from reference TRBV11-2 and TRBJ2-7, reads EAGVAQSPRYKIIEKRQSVAFWCNPISGHATLYWYQQILGQGPKLLIQFQNNGVVDDSQLPKDRFSAERLKGVDSTLKIQPAKLEDSAVYLCASSLGPGAYEQYFGPGTRLTVT.

The chain has TRBV19 and TRBJ1-1; D ambiguous. Germline lookup yields CDR1 LNHDA and CDR2 SQIVND (reference sequence). This CDR3 spans 16 amino acids. Between the trimmed V and J ends, which lost 3 bases and 7 bases, there was a span of 21 bases. The CDR3 sequence is CASSMIGGPTPDEAFF. CDR3 nucleotides: TGTGCCAGTAGTATGATCGGAGGACCCACGCCAGATGAAGCTTTCTTT.

V usage is TRBV5-1 and J usage is TRBJ2-2; 8 bases agree with TRBD1. Germline V gene data show CDR1 as SGHRS and CDR2 as YFSETQ. The CDR3 has 14 residues. With V trimmed by 2 bases and J by 6 bases, 3 bases remained unmatched. The DNA of the CDR3 is TGCGCCAGCAGCTTACAGGGGGGATCCGGGGAGCTGTTTTTT. Its protein product is CASSLQGGSGELFF. The variable domain in full, with the rest retrieved from reference TRBV5-1 and TRBJ2-2, is KAGVTQTPRYLIKTRGQQVTLSCSPISGHRSVSWYQQTPGQGLQFLFEYFSETQRNKGNFPGRFSGRQFSNSRSEMNVSTLELGDSALYLCASSLQGGSGELFFGEGSRLTVL.

This chain connects TRBV6-5 to TRBJ2-7; 7 bases line up with TRBD1. Per germline, CDR1 MNHEY and CDR2 SVGAGI. V dropped 6 bases and J dropped 2; count of bases not matched to a gene: 10. The CDR3 length is 15 residues. The CDR3 DNA follows: TGTGCCAGCAGCTCGGGACAGTCACCTCCCTACGAGCAGTACTTC. Its translation is CASSSGQSPPYEQYF.

The chain links TRBV14 to TRBJ2-1; D might be TRBD2 (6 bases). The CDR3 is 15 amino acids. Germline CDR1 and CDR2: SGHDN and FVKESK. The V end lost 1 base, the J end lost 2 bases, and 9 bases lay between the germline ends. DNA for the CDR3: TGTGCCAGCAGCCAAGTCGGGAGCCCCTACAATGAGCAGTTCTTC. Translating it yields CASSQVGSPYNEQFF. Full variable domain (remainder filled in from reference TRBV14 and TRBJ2-1): EAGVTQFPSHSVIEKGQTVTLRCDPISGHDNLYWYRRVMGKEIKFLLHFVKESKQDESGMPNNRFLAERTGGTYSTLKVQPAELEDSGVYFCASSQVGSPYNEQFFGPGTRLTVL.

The chain recombines TRBV2 with TRBJ2-1; D is unclear. The germline V gene encodes CDR1 SNHLY and CDR2 FYNNEI. This CDR3 has 15 residues. The V end was cut by 7 bases, the J end by 8 bases, with 21 bases between. The CDR3 region is CASTLLTITSDEQFF. CDR3 DNA: TGTGCCAGCACCCTCCTAACTATCACGTCCGATGAGCAGTTCTTC.

V usage is TRBV7-9 and J usage is TRBJ2-7; TRBD1 aligns across 12 bases. The V gene's germline CDR1 is SEHNR and CDR2 FQNEAQ (reference sequence). The junction had 7 bases not matched to a gene; V was cut back by 4 bases and J by 6 bases. This CDR3 contains 15 residues. CDR3 DNA: TGTGCCAGCAGCTCCCCCGGGACAGGGGGCTTCGAGCAGTACTTC. The encoded protein is CASSSPGTGGFEQYF.

The V gene is TRBV19, the J gene TRBJ2-5, with 15 bases lining up with TRBD2. The CDR3 sequence is 17 residues long. Germline loops: CDR1 LNHDA, CDR2 SQIVND (reference sequence). V lost 3 bases, J lost 5 bases, and 7 bases stayed unmatched. CDR3 nucleotide sequence: TGTGCCAGTAGTATCGTGGGACTAGCGGGAGGATTGGAGACCCAGTACTTC. Its translation: CASSIVGLAGGLETQYF.

The genes are TRBV5-1 and TRBJ1-1, with 8 nucleotides matching TRBD1. J was trimmed by 1 base and V by 4 bases; bases with no gene match: 6. Germline lookup yields CDR1 SGHRS and CDR2 YFSETQ. CDR3 length equals 15 residues. CDR3 nucleotide sequence: TGCGCCAGCAGCAGCTTCGGACAGGGGAACACTGAAGCTTTCTTT. Protein sequence: CASSSFGQGNTEAFF.

The V call is TRBV27, the J call TRBJ1-4, with D maybe TRBD1 (5 bases). Trimming removed 6 bases from V and 14 bases from J, with 22 bases in between. CDR3 length: 14 amino acids. Germline V gene data show CDR1 as MNHEY and CDR2 as SMNVEV (reference sequence). CDR3 DNA sequence: TGTGCCAGCAGCTCCTCCCGGGGGAGGGGTTGGCTGTTTTTT. As protein: CASSSSRGRGWLFF. Full variable domain (outside the CDR3, taken from reference TRBV27 and TRBJ1-4): EAQVTQNPRYLITVTGKKLTVTCSQNMNHEYMSWYRQDPGLGLRQIYYSMNVEVTDKGDVPEGYKVSRKEKRNFPLILESPSPNQTSLYFCASSSSRGRGWLFFGSGTQLSVL.

V usage is TRBV5-1 and J usage is TRBJ1-1, with TRBD1 identical over 7 bases. Germline V CDR1 and CDR2: SGHRS, YFSETQ. The CDR3 is made up of 14 amino acids. With 4 bases clipped from V and 0 bases from J, the junction kept 3 bases outside the gene matches. The CDR3 DNA reads as TGCGCCAGCAGCCCAGGGGGGCTGAACACTGAAGCTTTCTTT. It translates to CASSPGGLNTEAFF. Complete variable domain (other parts from reference TRBV5-1 and TRBJ1-1): KAGVTQTPRYLIKTRGQQVTLSCSPISGHRSVSWYQQTPGQGLQFLFEYFSETQRNKGNFPGRFSGRQFSNSRSEMNVSTLELGDSALYLCASSPGGLNTEAFFGQGTRLTVV.

This sequence joins TRBV3-1 (or the pseudogene TRBV3-2) and TRBJ2-2; D is possibly TRBD1 (5 bases). Germline V gene sequence: CDR1 LGHDT, CDR2 YNNKEL (reference sequence). The CDR3 has 16 residues. Trimming stripped 4 bases from V and 2 bases from J, with 14 bases between. DNA of the CDR3: TGTGCCAGCAGCCGACAGACTGGAGTTAACACCGGGGAGCTGTTTTTT. Translated, it gives CASSRQTGVNTGELFF.

The chain uses TRBV10-3 and TRBJ1-2; tentatively, D is TRBD1 (5 bases). This CDR3 contains 17 residues. V was pared by 8 bases and J by 6 bases, with 28 bases between. Germline values: CDR1 ENHRY, CDR2 SYGVKD. The CDR3 protein is CAIPIQRGAYPTDGYTF. CDR3 DNA sequence: TGTGCCATCCCTATACAAAGGGGCGCGTATCCTACTGATGGCTACACCTTC.

The chain joins TRBV27 to TRBJ2-1; 10 bases agree with TRBD2. The germline gives CDR1 MNHEY, CDR2 SMNVEV (reference sequence). Trimming removed 5 bases from V and 0 bases from J; junction bases left unmatched: 10. The CDR3 loop spans 18 amino acids. The CDR3 reads CASSPGLAEFLSYNEQFF. CDR3 in DNA: TGTGCCAGCAGTCCCGGACTAGCGGAATTTCTCTCCTACAATGAGCAGTTCTTC.

Regarding this clone: Other DNA sequences in this sample translate to the same CDR3. The chain combines TRBV7-9 with TRBJ2-3; the match to TRBD2 covers 8 bases. With 6 bases clipped from V and 2 bases from J, the junction kept 7 bases outside the gene matches. CDR1 and CDR2 (germline): SEHNR, FQNEAQ (reference sequence). The CDR3 covers 15 residues. This CDR3 reads CASSSTSGATDTQYF. The CDR3 DNA reads as TGTGCCAGCAGTTCAACTAGCGGAGCCACAGATACGCAGTATTTT.

The genes are TRBV7-8 and TRBJ2-7, with D possibly being TRBD1 (5 bases). The ends were cut back, 5 bases at V and 3 bases at J, with 8 bases in the middle. Germline V gives CDR1 SGHVS, CDR2 FQNEAQ. This CDR3 has 12 amino acids. CDR3 loop: CASSGRGYEQYF. CDR3 DNA: TGTGCCAGCAGCGGAAGGGGCTACGAGCAGTACTTC.

This clone has just a few counts. The chain joins TRBV5-1 to TRBJ1-1; no reliable D call. The V and J ends lost 0 bases and 1 base respectively, with 7 bases between them. The CDR3 spans 14 residues. Germline CDR1 reads SGHRS; CDR2 reads YFSETQ. CDR3 in amino acids: CASSLDGWNTEAFF. CDR3 in DNA: TGCGCCAGCAGCTTGGACGGGTGGAACACTGAAGCTTTCTTT.

This chain links TRBV5-6 with TRBJ2-4; TRBD2 aligns across 7 bases. V was pared by 6 bases and J by 7 bases, with 7 bases of the junction left unmatched. The CDR3 covers 13 residues. The germline V gene has CDR1 SGHDT and CDR2 YYEEEE. CDR3 nucleotides: TGTGCCAGCACCCTGGGGGGAGGGAACATTCAGTACTTC. Translating it yields CASTLGGGNIQYF.

The chain couples TRBV28 to TRBJ1-2, with unresolved D. V lost 5 bases and J 10 bases, leaving 20 bases between the germline ends. The CDR3 runs 14 residues. Germline assignment: CDR1 MDHEN and CDR2 SYDVKM. This CDR3 is CASSPPTMGLDYTF. Written as DNA, the CDR3 is TGTGCCAGCAGTCCCCCGACTATGGGGTTGGACTACACCTTC.

The table lists this clone with a count of one. V and J are TRBV5-1 and TRBJ2-5; D may be TRBD2 (6 bases). The CDR3 runs 15 residues. The germline V and J ends were trimmed by 3 bases and 5 bases, with 17 bases remaining between them. Germline loops: CDR1 SGHRS, CDR2 YFSETQ. CDR3 bases: TGCGCCAGCAGCTCCCGGGGGAGTTTGGGGGAGACCCAGTACTTC. It specifies CASSSRGSLGETQYF.

V and J are TRBV5-3 and TRBJ1-5, with D hard to call. TRBV5-3 is an ORF for which the function is uncertain. V was clipped by 7 bases and J by 2 bases, with 10 bases between them. The CDR3 covers 13 residues. The DNA for the CDR3 is TGTGCCAGATTAAGTAGTGGCAATCAGCCCCAGCATTTT. This encodes CARLSSGNQPQHF.

V is TRBV7-2 and J is TRBJ2-3, with a tentative D call TRBD2 (7 bases). V dropped 5 bases and J dropped 4 bases, with 13 bases sitting between them. Germline loops: CDR1 SGHTA, CDR2 FQGNSA. The CDR3 consists of 14 residues. As DNA, the CDR3 is TGTGCCAGCAGCCCCCAAGGGGGGGCAGATACGCAGTATTTT. Its translation: CASSPQGGADTQYF.

As concerns this clone: At the DNA level, this CDR3 is encoded by other sequences in the same sample as well. This sequence joins TRBV15 and TRBJ2-1; tentative D call: TRBD1 (6 bases). CDR1 is LNHNV and CDR2 is YYDKDF in the germline V gene (reference sequence). The CDR3 sequence is 15 residues long. V dropped 3 bases and J dropped 2 bases, with 11 bases sitting between them. The CDR3 region has the DNA TGTGCCACCAGCAGTGAAGGGGGTGCCTACAATGAGCAGTTCTTC. Protein sequence: CATSSEGGAYNEQFF.

The gene calls are TRBV23-1 and TRBJ1-2; TRBD1 matches at 7 bases. TRBV23-1 is marked as an open reading frame, function uncertain. The V gene end was trimmed by 0 bases and the J gene end by 4 bases; junction bases not matched to a gene: 14. The CDR3 has 18 residues. In nucleotides, the CDR3 is TGCGCCAGCAGTCAATCGTCCGACGAGAGGGGGCGACGCTATGGCTACACCTTC. The encoded protein is CASSQSSDERGRRYGYTF.

V is TRBV12-3 or TRBV12-4 and J is TRBJ1-2, with 10 bases matching TRBD1. The trim removed 7 bases at V and 8 bases at J, leaving 7 bases unmatched. The CDR3 is made up of 13 amino acids. Written as DNA, the CDR3 is TGTGCCAGCATCCCGGGACAGGGGCAAGGCTACACCTTC. Translated, it gives CASIPGQGQGYTF.